These T cell receptor beta chains were read from a single sample in a study of response to subunit inactivated influenza vaccine. TCRdb redid the calling of the RT-PCR reads with MiXCR, one entry per CDR3 protein. This sample carries 500,000 to 600,000 distinct CDR3 sequences, around 13% of them seen once, and the ten largest clones take roughly 14%. The input for sequencing was PBMCs from blood, taken roughly 46 days after vaccination. Source of these receptors: a man aged 45-65 years who received an inactivated influenza vaccine. The CDR3 runs from the conserved cysteine through the conserved F or W. The order of the fields is V gene, D gene, clone size, J gene, CDR3 protein, CDR3 DNA. A D gene is named only where the DNA matches it firmly. Clone sizes are given selectively: once, few, many, or a class where the clone is expanded.

TRBV7-2	.	.	TRBJ1-4	CASSLGRSGDNEKLFF	TGTGCCAGCAGCTTAGGGCGGTCAGGGGATAATGAAAAACTGTTTTTT
TRBV5-1	TRBD2	few	TRBJ2-3	CASNERGLAGVVEYF	TGCGCCAGCAACGAGAGGGGATTAGCGGGAGTCGTGGAGTATTTT
TRBV12-3/TRBV12-4	TRBD2	few	TRBJ2-1	CASSSSGSVANEQFF	TGTGCCAGCAGCTCTAGCGGGAGTGTCGCTAATGAGCAGTTCTTC
TRBV4-1	.	few	TRBJ1-3	CASSQLLEASPSSGNTIYF	TGCGCCAGCAGCCAACTCCTGGAAGCAAGTCCGAGCTCTGGAAACACCATATATTTT
TRBV11-2	TRBD1	few	TRBJ1-3	CASSSGQGQTLENTIYF	TGTGCCAGCAGCTCAGGACAGGGGCAGACTCTGGAAAACACCATATATTTT
TRBV12-3/TRBV12-4	.	.	TRBJ2-2	CASTWTPNTGELFF	TGTGCCAGCACTTGGACTCCTAACACCGGGGAGCTGTTTTTT
TRBV7-2	.	few	TRBJ2-5	CASSGEWGQETQYF	TGTGCCAGCAGCGGGGAGTGGGGCCAAGAGACCCAGTACTTC
TRBV29-1	.	.	TRBJ1-2	CSVGLQPSYGYTF	TGCAGCGTTGGTCTACAGCCCTCCTATGGCTACACCTTC
TRBV12-3/TRBV12-4	.	.	TRBJ1-2	CASTLSGSGANGYTF	TGTGCCAGCACCCTTAGCGGGTCGGGCGCGAATGGCTACACCTTC
TRBV12-3/TRBV12-4	.	.	TRBJ2-1	CASSLATGPLEQFF	TGTGCCAGCAGTTTAGCTACGGGTCCCCTTGAGCAGTTCTTC
TRBV11-2	.	.	TRBJ1-5	CASSSGEAGSQHF	TGTGCCAGCAGCTCTGGGGAGGCAGGGTCCCAGCATTTT
TRBV4-2	TRBD2	few	TRBJ2-5	CASSQPGGAETQYF	TGTGCCAGCAGCCAACCGGGGGGGGCAGAGACCCAGTACTTC
TRBV7-2	.	many	TRBJ2-7	CASSPYRETAYEQYF	TGTGCCAGCAGCCCCTACAGGGAAACGGCCTACGAGCAGTACTTC
TRBV5-1	.	.	TRBJ2-7	CASSPEPNSYEQYF	TGCGCCAGCAGCCCGGAACCCAACTCCTACGAGCAGTACTTC
TRBV9	TRBD2	few	TRBJ2-1	CASSSGGGVAGGSYNEQFF	TGTGCCAGCAGCTCAGGTGGCGGGGTAGCGGGGGGGAGCTACAATGAGCAGTTCTTC
TRBV2	.	few	TRBJ1-4	CASPGTRMEKLFF	TGTGCCAGCCCCGGGACCAGGATGGAAAAACTGTTTTTT
TRBV24-1	.	many	TRBJ2-1	CATSDFRESNNEQFF	TGTGCCACCAGTGATTTCAGGGAATCTAACAATGAGCAGTTCTTC
TRBV6-2/TRBV6-3	.	many	TRBJ1-2	CASRVSGTHYGYTF	TGTGCCAGCAGAGTGTCCGGGACTCACTATGGCTACACCTTC
TRBV24-1	TRBD1	few	TRBJ2-3	CATSERTGSTDTQYF	TGTGCCACCAGTGAACGGACAGGGAGCACAGATACGCAGTATTTT
TRBV3-1	.	few	TRBJ2-1	CASSQGGNFPRNEQFF	TGTGCCAGCAGCCAAGGGGGAAACTTCCCGCGGAATGAGCAGTTCTTC
TRBV7-9	TRBD1	.	TRBJ1-4	CASTGTGTGNEKLFF	TGTGCCAGCACTGGGACCGGGACAGGGAATGAAAAACTGTTTTTT
TRBV29-1	.	few	TRBJ2-3	CSVPANSADTQYF	TGCAGCGTCCCTGCGAACAGTGCAGATACGCAGTATTTT
TRBV5-4	.	.	TRBJ2-1	CASSLAGRFSYNEQFF	TGTGCCAGCAGCTTGGCCGGGAGATTCTCCTACAATGAGCAGTTCTTC
TRBV5-1	.	many	TRBJ2-7	CASSSQHNKGSTYEQYF	TGCGCCAGCAGCTCTCAACACAACAAAGGGTCCACCTACGAGCAGTACTTC
TRBV20-1	TRBD2	.	TRBJ2-7	CCAIPGLAGGPTYEQYF	TGCTGTGCTATTCCCGGACTAGCGGGGGGTCCCACCTACGAGCAGTACTTC
TRBV29-1	TRBD1	.	TRBJ2-7	CSAKDRGSYEQYF	TGCAGCGCCAAAGACAGGGGGTCCTACGAGCAGTACTTC
TRBV4-3	TRBD2	.	TRBJ2-7	CASSQFGTSGSEQYF	TGCGCCAGCAGCCAATTCGGGACTAGCGGGAGCGAGCAGTACTTC
TRBV7-9	.	.	TRBJ2-1	CASSLNKGPFF	TGTGCCAGCAGCTTGAATAAGGGGCCGTTCTTC
TRBV6-5	.	many	TRBJ2-7	CASSYSGNGDYEQYF	TGTGCCAGCAGTTACTCGGGGAATGGGGACTACGAGCAGTACTTC
TRBV4-3	.	.	TRBJ2-7	CASSRYLRDTVEQYF	TGCGCCAGCAGCCGATACCTCCGGGACACCGTGGAGCAGTACTTC
TRBV12-3/TRBV12-4	TRBD1	few	TRBJ2-7	CASSDRGKYEQYF	TGTGCCAGCAGCGACAGGGGAAAGTACGAGCAGTACTTC
TRBV6-5	TRBD2	.	TRBJ2-5	CASSYGSGGGETQYF	TGTGCCAGCAGTTACGGCAGCGGGGGCGGCGAGACCCAGTACTTC
TRBV20-1	.	many	TRBJ1-4	CSVRVNEKLFF	TGCAGTGTCCGCGTTAATGAAAAACTGTTTTTT